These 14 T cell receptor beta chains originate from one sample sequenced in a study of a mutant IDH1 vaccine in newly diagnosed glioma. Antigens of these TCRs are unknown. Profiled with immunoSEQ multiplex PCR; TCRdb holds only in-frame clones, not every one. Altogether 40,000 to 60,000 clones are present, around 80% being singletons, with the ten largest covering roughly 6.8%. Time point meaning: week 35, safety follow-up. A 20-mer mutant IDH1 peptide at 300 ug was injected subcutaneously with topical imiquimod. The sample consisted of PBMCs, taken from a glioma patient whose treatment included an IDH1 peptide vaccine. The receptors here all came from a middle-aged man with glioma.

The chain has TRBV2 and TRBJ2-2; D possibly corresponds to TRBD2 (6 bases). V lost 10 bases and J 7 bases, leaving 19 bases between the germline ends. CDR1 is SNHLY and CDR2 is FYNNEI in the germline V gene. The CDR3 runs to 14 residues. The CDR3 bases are TGTGCCACCCTGGGGGGATTTCAAAACGGGGAGCTGTTTTTT. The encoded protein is CATLGGFQNGELFF.

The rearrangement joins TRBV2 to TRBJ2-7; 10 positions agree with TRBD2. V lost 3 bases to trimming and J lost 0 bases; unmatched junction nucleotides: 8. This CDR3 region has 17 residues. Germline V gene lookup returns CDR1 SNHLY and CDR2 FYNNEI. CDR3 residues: CASSESTSGPSSYEQYF. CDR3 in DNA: TGTGCCAGCAGTGAGTCGACTAGCGGGCCGAGCTCCTACGAGCAGTACTTC.

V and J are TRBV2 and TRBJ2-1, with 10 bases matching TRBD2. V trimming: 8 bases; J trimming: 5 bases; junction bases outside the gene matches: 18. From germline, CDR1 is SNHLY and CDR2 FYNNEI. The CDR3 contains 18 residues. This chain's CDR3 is CASEWTGRGTSEDNEQFF. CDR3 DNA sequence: TGTGCCAGCGAATGGACAGGGCGGGGGACTAGCGAAGACAATGAGCAGTTCTTC.

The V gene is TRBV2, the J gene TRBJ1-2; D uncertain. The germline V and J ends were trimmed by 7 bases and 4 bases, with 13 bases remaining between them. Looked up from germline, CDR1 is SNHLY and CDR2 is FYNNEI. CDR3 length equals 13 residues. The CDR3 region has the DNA TGTGCCAGCAAGAATCAAGAGTCCTATGGCTACACCTTC. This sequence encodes CASKNQESYGYTF.

This CDR3 reads CASSLEPRGEGYTF. CDR3 sequence (DNA): TGTGCCAGCAGCTTGGAACCCAGGGGGGAGGGCTACACCTTC. The chain couples TRBV5-6 to TRBJ1-2; 7 bases match TRBD1. Trimming took 0 bases from V and 8 from J; bases not matched to a gene: 7. Germline lookup yields CDR1 SGHDT and CDR2 YYEEEE. CDR3 length: 14 residues.

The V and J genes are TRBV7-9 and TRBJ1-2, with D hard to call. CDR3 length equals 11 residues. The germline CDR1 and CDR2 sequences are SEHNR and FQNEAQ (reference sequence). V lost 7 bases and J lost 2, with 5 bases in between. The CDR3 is CASTGNYGYTF. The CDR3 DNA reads TGTGCCAGCACGGGGAACTATGGCTACACCTTC.

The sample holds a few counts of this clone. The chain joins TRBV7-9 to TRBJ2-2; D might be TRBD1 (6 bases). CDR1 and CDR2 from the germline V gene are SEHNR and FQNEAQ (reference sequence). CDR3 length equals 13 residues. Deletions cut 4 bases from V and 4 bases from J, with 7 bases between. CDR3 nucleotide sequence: TGTGCCAGCAGCTACAGGGTCACCGGGGAGCTGTTTTTT. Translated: CASSYRVTGELFF.

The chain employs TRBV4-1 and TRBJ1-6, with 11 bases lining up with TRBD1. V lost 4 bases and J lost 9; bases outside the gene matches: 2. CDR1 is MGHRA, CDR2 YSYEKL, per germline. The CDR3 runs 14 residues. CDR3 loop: CASSPGQGASPLHF. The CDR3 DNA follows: TGCGCCAGCAGCCCAGGACAGGGGGCTTCACCCCTCCACTTT.

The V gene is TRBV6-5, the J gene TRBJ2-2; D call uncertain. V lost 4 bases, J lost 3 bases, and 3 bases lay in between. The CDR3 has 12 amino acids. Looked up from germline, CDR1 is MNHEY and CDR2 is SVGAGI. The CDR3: CASSFHTGELFF. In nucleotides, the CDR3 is TGTGCCAGCAGTTTCCACACCGGGGAGCTGTTTTTT.

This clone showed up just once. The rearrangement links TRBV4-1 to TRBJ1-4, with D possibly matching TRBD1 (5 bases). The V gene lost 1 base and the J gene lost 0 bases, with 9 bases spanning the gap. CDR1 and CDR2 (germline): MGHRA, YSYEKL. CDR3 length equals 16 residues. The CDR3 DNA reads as TGCGCCAGCAGCCAAGGGGACCTTGCAACTAATGAAAAACTGTTTTTT. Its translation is CASSQGDLATNEKLFF.

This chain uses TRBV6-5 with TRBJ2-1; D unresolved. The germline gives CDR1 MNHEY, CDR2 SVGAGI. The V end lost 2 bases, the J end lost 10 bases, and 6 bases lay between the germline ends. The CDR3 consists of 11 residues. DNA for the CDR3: TGTGCCAGCAGTTACGCCAGAGAGCAGTTCTTC. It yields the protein CASSYAREQFF.

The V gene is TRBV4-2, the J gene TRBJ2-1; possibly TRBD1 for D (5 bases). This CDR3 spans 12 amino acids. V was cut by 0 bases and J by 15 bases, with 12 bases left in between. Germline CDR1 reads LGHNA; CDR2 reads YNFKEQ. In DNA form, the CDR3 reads TGTGCCAGCAGCCAAGACGTGGGGCGTTTGTTCTTC. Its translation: CASSQDVGRLFF.

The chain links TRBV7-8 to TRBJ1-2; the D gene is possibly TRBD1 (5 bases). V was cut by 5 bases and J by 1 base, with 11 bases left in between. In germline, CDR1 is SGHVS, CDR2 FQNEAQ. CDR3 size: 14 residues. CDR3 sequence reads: CASSHLQVNYGYTF. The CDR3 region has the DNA TGTGCCAGCAGCCACCTACAGGTTAACTATGGCTACACCTTC.

CDR3 coding DNA: TGCGCCAGCAGCCCCCCCGGGACAGGGTTCACCGGGGAGCTGTTTTTT. Its translation is CASSPPGTGFTGELFF. The rearrangement links TRBV5-1 to TRBJ2-2; 9 nucleotides agree with TRBD1. This CDR3 is 16 amino acids long. J lost 4 bases, V lost 4 bases, and 8 bases had no gene match. The germline V gene has CDR1 SGHRS and CDR2 YFSETQ.